This T cell receptor beta chain was recovered during a study of blood T cell repertoires in COVID-19. Trimming stripped 5 bases from V and 6 bases from J, with 11 bases between. This CDR3 contains 13 residues. Generated by immunoSEQ multiplex PCR, the TCRdb table keeps only in-frame clones and is missing some. The repertoire consists of approximately 170,000 clones, with approximately 86% occurring once and the leading ten covering over 9.5%. This chain uses TRBV12-3 or TRBV12-4 with TRBJ1-5; no clear D gene. Sample: peripheral blood. The clonotype was recovered from a woman of 80 years or more with active or convalescent COVID-19. CDR3 in DNA: TGTGCCAGCAGTGCCGGGCGGGGTCAGCCCCAGCATTTT. Protein sequence: CASSAGRGQPQHF.